These 10 T cell receptor beta chains were all obtained from the same sample, sequenced in a study of blood T cells in healthy people across ages (dated by TCRdb to between 2015 and 2017). The library was prepared using 5' RACE. This sample was sequenced with an Illumina HiSeq 2500. The second PCR ran for about 6 to 11 cycles and used a J-beta primer mix along with a sample-barcoded 5' primer. Clones were called with MiXCR by TCRdb after fastp trimmed the public reads at Q25, and only in-frame beta chains were retained. CDR3 protein duplicates are merged, each entry listing the most common genes and DNA. This sample is represented by roughly 700,000 distinct CDR3 sequences; about 25% of them were singletons. The ten biggest clones cover 9.4% of the sample. Another study also made use of these data, one on T cells of mothers and their children.

The sequencing input was blood. The receptors shown here come from a boy under 18 in good health.

The chain joins TRBV2 to TRBJ1-1, with a weak D call TRBD1 (5 bases). The CDR3 is 13 amino acids. From germline, CDR1 is SNHLY and CDR2 FYNNEI. The V end lost 0 bases, the J end lost 9 bases, and 11 bases lay between the germline ends. This CDR3 reads CASSEALGQKAFF. CDR3 nucleotide sequence: TGTGCCAGCAGTGAAGCGCTGGGGCAGAAAGCTTTCTTT.

V usage is TRBV6-5 and J usage is TRBJ2-1; D not resolved. With the DNA end fitting TRBJ2-7 better, the J assignment may be wrong. This CDR3 is 15 amino acids long. CDR1 MNHEY and CDR2 SVGAGI come from the germline V gene. For the CDR3, the DNA is TGTGCCAGCAGTTACTCGTACATTTCAGTCTACGAGCAGTACTTC. Its translation is CASSYSYISVYEQYF.

There are a few counts of this clonotype. The rearrangement uses TRBV7-2 and TRBJ2-5; tentatively, D is TRBD2 (6 bases). The germline V and J ends were trimmed by 0 bases and 5 bases, with 10 bases remaining between them. In germline, CDR1 is SGHTA, CDR2 FQGNSA. CDR3 size: 14 residues. CDR3 protein: CASSLAGSRETQYF. CDR3 bases: TGTGCCAGCAGCTTAGCCGGGAGTCGGGAGACCCAGTACTTC.

This clonotype was observed a handful of times. The chain joins TRBV28 to TRBJ1-1, with unresolved D. Germline V CDR1 and CDR2: MDHEN, SYDVKM. Trimming stripped 5 bases from V and 1 base from J, with 14 bases between. The CDR3 covers 15 residues. CDR3: CASSPKGQRNTEAFF. The CDR3 DNA sequence: TGTGCCAGCAGTCCCAAAGGGCAAAGGAACACTGAAGCTTTCTTT.

This chain connects TRBV5-6 to TRBJ2-5; 7 nucleotides align to TRBD1. J lost 9 bases, V lost 0 bases, and 20 bases had no gene match. This CDR3 contains 18 residues. The germline V gene has CDR1 SGHDT and CDR2 YYEEEE. As DNA, the CDR3 is TGTGCCAGCAGCTTGGAAGGGTTGCGCGGCAGGTGGCAGGGGGCCCAGTACTTC. Translated, it gives CASSLEGLRGRWQGAQYF. Using reference TRBV5-6 and TRBJ2-5 for the parts outside the CDR3, the full variable domain is DAGVTQSPTHLIKTRGQQVTLRCSPKSGHDTVSWYQQALGQGPQFIFQYYEEEERQRGNFPDRFSGHQFPNYSSELNVNALLLGDSALYLCASSLEGLRGRWQGAQYFGPGTRLLVL.

This clonotype was observed a few times. This chain links TRBV3-1 with TRBJ1-1; 7 bases are a match to TRBD1. This CDR3 is 12 amino acids long. V lost 3 bases and J lost 7; bases outside the gene matches: 2. The germline V gene encodes CDR1 LGHDT and CDR2 YNNKEL (reference sequence). The CDR3 here is CASSQRTGEAFF. CDR3 sequence (DNA): TGTGCCAGCAGCCAGCGGACAGGTGAAGCTTTCTTT.

In this sample, this clonotype turned up a few times. This sequence joins TRBV20-1 and TRBJ2-5; D possibly corresponds to TRBD2 (6 bases). The germline gives CDR1 DFQATT, CDR2 SNEGSKA (reference sequence). V was cut by 6 bases and J by 2 bases, with 13 bases left in between. The length of the CDR3 is 13 residues. The CDR3 is CSALPGLQETQYF. The CDR3 nucleotides are TGCAGTGCACTACCGGGACTTCAAGAGACCCAGTACTTC.

This clonotype was observed a handful of times. The CDR3 DNA reads TGTGCCAGCAGCCCAACAGGGCCGGGTGGGACCCAGTACTTC. It is translated as CASSPTGPGGTQYF. The rearrangement joins TRBV3-1 to TRBJ2-5, with D possibly matching TRBD1 (6 bases). The germline gives CDR1 LGHDT, CDR2 YNNKEL (reference sequence). Trimming left V 4 bases short and J 7 bases short, with 16 bases between. This CDR3 region has 14 residues.

In this sample, this clonotype turned up once. The V and J genes are TRBV7-2 and TRBJ2-5; D uncertain. CDR3 length: 15 amino acids. The V and J ends lost 0 bases and 2 bases respectively, with 10 bases between them. The V gene's germline CDR1 is SGHTA and CDR2 FQGNSA. CDR3 in DNA: TGTGCCAGCAGCTTAGCGCGAATGCGGCAAGAGACCCAGTACTTC. Its translation: CASSLARMRQETQYF.

The chain carries TRBV4-2 and TRBJ1-4; the D gene is possibly TRBD1 (6 bases). The CDR3 runs 16 residues. Germline values: CDR1 LGHNA, CDR2 YNFKEQ. Trimming cost V 0 bases and J 3 bases, with 11 bases left between them. The CDR3 nucleotides are TGTGCCAGCAGCCAAGATCCCCCAGGGGCTAATGAAAAACTGTTTTTT. Protein sequence: CASSQDPPGANEKLFF.